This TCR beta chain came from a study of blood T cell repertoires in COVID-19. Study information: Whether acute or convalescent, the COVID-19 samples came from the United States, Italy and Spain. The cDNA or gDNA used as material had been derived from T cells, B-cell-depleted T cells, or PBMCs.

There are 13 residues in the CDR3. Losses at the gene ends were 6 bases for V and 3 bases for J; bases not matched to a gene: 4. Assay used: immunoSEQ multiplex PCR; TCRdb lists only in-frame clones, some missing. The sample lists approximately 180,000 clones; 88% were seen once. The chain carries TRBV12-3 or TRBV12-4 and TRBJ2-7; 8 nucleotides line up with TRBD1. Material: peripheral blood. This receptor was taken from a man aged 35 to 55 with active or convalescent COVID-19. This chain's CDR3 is CASRGTGDYEQYF. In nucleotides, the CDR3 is TGTGCCAGCAGGGGGACAGGCGACTACGAGCAGTACTTC.